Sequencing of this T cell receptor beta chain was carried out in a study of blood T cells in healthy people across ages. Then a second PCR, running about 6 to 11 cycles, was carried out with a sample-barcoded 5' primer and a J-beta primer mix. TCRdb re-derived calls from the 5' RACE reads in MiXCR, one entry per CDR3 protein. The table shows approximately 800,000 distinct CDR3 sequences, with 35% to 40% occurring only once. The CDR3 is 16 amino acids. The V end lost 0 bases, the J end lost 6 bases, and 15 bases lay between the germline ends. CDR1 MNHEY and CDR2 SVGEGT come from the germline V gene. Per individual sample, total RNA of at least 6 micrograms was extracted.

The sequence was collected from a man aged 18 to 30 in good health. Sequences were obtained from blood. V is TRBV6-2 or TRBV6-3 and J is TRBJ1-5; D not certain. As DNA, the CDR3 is TGTGCCAGCAGTTACTCGATTGGGGAACTTGGTCAGCCCCAGCATTTT. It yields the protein CASSYSIGELGQPQHF.